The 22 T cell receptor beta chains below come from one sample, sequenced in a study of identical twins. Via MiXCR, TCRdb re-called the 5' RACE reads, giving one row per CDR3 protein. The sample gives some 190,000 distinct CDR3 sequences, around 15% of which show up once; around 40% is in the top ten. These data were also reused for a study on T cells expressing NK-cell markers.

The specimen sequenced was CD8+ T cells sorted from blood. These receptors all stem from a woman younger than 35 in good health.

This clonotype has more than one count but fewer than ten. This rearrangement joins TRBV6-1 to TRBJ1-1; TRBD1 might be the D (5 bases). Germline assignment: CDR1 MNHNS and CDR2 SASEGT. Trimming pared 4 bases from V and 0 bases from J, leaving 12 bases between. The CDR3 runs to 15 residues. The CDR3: CASSAPGQMNTEAFF. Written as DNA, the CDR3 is TGTGCCAGCAGTGCTCCCGGACAAATGAACACTGAAGCTTTCTTT.

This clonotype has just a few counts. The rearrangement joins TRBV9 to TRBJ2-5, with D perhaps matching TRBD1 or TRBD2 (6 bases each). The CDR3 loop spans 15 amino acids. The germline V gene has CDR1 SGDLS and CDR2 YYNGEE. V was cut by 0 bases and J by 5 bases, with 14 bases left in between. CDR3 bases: TGTGCCAGCAGCGTAGAGGGGGGCCGGTGGGAGACCCAGTACTTC. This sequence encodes CASSVEGGRWETQYF.

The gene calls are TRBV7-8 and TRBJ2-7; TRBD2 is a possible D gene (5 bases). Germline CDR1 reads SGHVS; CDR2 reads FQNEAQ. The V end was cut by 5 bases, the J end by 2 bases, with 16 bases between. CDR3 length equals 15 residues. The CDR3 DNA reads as TGTGCCAGCAGCCATTTGACGGGGTATCCCTACGAGCAGTACTTC. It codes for CASSHLTGYPYEQYF.

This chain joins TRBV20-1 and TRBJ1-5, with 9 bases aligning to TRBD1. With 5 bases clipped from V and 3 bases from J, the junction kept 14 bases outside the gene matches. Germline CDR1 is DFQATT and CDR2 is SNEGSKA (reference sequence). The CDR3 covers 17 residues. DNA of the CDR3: TGCAGTGCTTCTACTGGACAGGGGCGAACCCCCAATCAGCCCCAGCATTTT. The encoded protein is CSASTGQGRTPNQPQHF.

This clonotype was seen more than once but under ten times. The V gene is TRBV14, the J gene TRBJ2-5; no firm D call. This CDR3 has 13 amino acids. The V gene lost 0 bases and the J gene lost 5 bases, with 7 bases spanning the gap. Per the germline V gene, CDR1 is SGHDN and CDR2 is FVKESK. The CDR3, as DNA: TGTGCCAGCAGCCAAGATTATCGGGAGACCCAGTACTTC. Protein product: CASSQDYRETQYF.

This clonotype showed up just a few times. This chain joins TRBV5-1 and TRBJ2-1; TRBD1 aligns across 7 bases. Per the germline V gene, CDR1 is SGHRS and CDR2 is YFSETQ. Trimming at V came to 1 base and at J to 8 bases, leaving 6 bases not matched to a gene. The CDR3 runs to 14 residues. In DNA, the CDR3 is TGCGCCAGCAGCTTGAGGGGGCCCCGAGATGAGCAGTTCTTC. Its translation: CASSLRGPRDEQFF.

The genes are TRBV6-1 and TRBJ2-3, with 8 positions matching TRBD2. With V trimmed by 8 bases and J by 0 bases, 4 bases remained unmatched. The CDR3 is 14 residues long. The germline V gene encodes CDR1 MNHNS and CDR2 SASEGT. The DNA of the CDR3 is TGTGCCAGCCATAGCGGGACTAGCACAGATACGCAGTATTTT. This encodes CASHSGTSTDTQYF.

The chain's CDR3 is CASSQGRGATDTQYF. The CDR3 region has the DNA TGTGCCAGCAGCCAAGGCAGGGGGGCAACAGATACGCAGTATTTT. V and J are TRBV3-1 and TRBJ2-3, with D maybe TRBD1 (7 bases). Germline-derived CDR1 and CDR2 are LGHDT and YNNKEL (reference sequence). Trimming stripped 1 base from V and 3 bases from J, with 11 bases between. The CDR3 covers 15 residues.

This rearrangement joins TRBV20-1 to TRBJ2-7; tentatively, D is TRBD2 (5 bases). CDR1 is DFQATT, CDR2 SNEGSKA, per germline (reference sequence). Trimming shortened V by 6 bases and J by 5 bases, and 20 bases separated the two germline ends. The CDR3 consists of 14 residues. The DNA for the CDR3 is TGCAGTGCGCGAGGACTGAACGAGTGGAACGAGCAGTACTTC. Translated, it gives CSARGLNEWNEQYF.

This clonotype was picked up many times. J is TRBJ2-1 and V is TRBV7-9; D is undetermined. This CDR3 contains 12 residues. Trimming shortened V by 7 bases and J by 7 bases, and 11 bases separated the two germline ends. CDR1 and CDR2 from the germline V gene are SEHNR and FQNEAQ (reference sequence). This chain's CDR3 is CASITLENEQFF. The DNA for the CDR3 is TGTGCCAGCATTACACTCGAGAATGAGCAGTTCTTC. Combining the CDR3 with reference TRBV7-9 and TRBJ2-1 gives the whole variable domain DTGVSQNPRHKITKRGQNVTFRCDPISEHNRLYWYRQTLGQGPEFLTYFQNEAQLEKSRLLSDRFSAERPKGSFSTLEIQRTEQGDSAMYLCASITLENEQFFGPGTRLTVL.

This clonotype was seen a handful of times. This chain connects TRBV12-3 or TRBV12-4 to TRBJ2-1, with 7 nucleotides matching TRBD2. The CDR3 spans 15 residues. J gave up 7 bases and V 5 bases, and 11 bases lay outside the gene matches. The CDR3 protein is CASSMAGVAGNEQFF. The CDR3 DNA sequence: TGTGCCAGCAGTATGGCGGGAGTAGCGGGTAATGAGCAGTTCTTC.

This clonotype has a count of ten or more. CDR3 sequence reads: CASSQDPRGGGYTF. CDR3 DNA: TGCGCCAGCAGCCAAGATCCCCGGGGAGGTGGCTACACCTTC. The chain has TRBV4-1 and TRBJ1-2; D unclear. The CDR3 sequence is 14 residues long. Trimming left V 0 bases short and J 7 bases short, with 12 bases between. Germline V gene data show CDR1 as MGHRA and CDR2 as YSYEKL.

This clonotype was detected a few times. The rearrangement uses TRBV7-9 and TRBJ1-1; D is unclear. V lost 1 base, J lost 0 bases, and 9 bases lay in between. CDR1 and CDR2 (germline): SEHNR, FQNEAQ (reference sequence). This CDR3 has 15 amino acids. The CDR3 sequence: CASSLGWGMNTEAFF. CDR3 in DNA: TGTGCCAGCAGCTTAGGTTGGGGAATGAACACTGAAGCTTTCTTT.

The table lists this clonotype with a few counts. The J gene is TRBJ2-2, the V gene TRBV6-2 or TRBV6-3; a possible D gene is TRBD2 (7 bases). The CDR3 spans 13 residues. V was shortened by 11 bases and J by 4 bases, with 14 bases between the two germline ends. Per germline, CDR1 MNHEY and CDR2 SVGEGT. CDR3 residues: CASTGRVTGELFF. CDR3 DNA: TGTGCCTCAACAGGGAGGGTCACCGGGGAGCTGTTTTTT.

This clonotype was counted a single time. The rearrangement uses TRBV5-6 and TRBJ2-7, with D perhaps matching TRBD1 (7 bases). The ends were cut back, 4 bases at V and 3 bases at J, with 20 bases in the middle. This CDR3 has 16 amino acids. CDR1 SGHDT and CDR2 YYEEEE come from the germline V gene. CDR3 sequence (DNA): TGTGCCAGCAGCGGGGACAGAGGGACTCTCAACTACGAGCAGTACTTC. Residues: CASSGDRGTLNYEQYF.

CDR3 residues: CSAAGTRTTQYF. The CDR3, as DNA: TGCAGTGCTGCCGGGACTAGAACTACGCAGTATTTT. This chain uses TRBV20-1 with TRBJ2-3; 8 bases are a match to TRBD2. The trim removed 5 bases at V and 8 bases at J, leaving 6 bases unmatched. Germline V gene sequence: CDR1 DFQATT, CDR2 SNEGSKA (reference sequence). The CDR3 runs to 12 residues.

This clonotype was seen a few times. The CDR3 DNA reads TGCGCCAGCGAAATAGCGGGGATGGGAGATACGCAGTATTTT. Protein product: CASEIAGMGDTQYF. This chain links TRBV10-2 with TRBJ2-3; TRBD2 matches at 8 bases. Germline lookup yields CDR1 WSHSY and CDR2 SAAADI. Trimming took 8 bases from V and 5 from J; bases not matched to a gene: 9. The CDR3 covers 14 residues.

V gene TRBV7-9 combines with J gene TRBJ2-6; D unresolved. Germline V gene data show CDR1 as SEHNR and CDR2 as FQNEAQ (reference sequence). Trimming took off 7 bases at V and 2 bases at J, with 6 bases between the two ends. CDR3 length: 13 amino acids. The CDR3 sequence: CASTSPGANVLTF. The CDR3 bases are TGTGCCAGCACCTCCCCTGGGGCCAACGTCCTGACTTTC.

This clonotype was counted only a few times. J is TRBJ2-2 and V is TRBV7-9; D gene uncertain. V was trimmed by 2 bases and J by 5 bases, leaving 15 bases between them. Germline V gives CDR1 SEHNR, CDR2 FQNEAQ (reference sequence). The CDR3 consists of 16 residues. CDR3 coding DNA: TGTGCCAGCAGCTTATTATACGGGCGAAGGACCGGGGAGCTGTTTTTT. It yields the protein CASSLLYGRRTGELFF. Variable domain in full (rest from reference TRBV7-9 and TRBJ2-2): DTGVSQNPRHKITKRGQNVTFRCDPISEHNRLYWYRQTLGQGPEFLTYFQNEAQLEKSRLLSDRFSAERPKGSFSTLEIQRTEQGDSAMYLCASSLLYGRRTGELFFGEGSRLTVL.

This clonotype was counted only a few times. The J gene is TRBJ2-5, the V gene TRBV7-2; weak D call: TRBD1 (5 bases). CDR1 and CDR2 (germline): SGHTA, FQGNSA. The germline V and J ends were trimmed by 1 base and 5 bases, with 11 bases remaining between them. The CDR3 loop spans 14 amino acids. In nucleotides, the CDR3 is TGTGCCAGCAGCTTAGACGACAGTTGGGAGACCCAGTACTTC. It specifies CASSLDDSWETQYF. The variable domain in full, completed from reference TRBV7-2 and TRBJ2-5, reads GAGVSQSPSNKVTEKGKDVELRCDPISGHTALYWYRQSLGQGLEFLIYFQGNSAPDKSGLPSDRFSAERTGGSVSTLTIQRTQQEDSAVYLCASSLDDSWETQYFGPGTRLLVL.

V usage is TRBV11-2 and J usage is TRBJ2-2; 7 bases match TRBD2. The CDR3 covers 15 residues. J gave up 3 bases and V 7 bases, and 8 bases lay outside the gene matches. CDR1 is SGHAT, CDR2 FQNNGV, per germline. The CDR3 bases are TGTGCCAGCACCCTAGAGGCGGGGGACACCGGGGAGCTGTTTTTT. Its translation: CASTLEAGDTGELFF.

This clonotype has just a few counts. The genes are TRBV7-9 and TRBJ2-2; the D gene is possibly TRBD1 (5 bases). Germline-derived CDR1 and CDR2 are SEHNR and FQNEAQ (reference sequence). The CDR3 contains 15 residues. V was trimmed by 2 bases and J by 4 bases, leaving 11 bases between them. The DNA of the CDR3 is TGTGCCAGCAGCTTAACCAGGGCAGGCACCGGGGAGCTGTTTTTT. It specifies CASSLTRAGTGELFF.